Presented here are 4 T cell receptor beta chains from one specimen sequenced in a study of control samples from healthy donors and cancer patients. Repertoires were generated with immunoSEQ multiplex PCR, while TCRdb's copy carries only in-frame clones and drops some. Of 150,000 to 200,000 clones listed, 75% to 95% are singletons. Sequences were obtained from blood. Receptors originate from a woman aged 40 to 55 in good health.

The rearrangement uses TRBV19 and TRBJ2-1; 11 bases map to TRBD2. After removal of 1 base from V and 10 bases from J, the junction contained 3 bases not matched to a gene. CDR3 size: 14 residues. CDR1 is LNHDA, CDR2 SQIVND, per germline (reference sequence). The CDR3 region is CASSIGLAGPEQFF. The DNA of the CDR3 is TGTGCCAGTAGTATAGGACTAGCGGGGCCAGAGCAGTTCTTC. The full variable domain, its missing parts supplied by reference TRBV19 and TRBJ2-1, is DGGITQSPKYLFRKEGQNVTLSCEQNLNHDAMYWYRQDPGQGLRLIYYSQIVNDFQKGDIAEGYSVSREKKESFPLTVTSAQKNPTAFYLCASSIGLAGPEQFFGPGTRLTVL.

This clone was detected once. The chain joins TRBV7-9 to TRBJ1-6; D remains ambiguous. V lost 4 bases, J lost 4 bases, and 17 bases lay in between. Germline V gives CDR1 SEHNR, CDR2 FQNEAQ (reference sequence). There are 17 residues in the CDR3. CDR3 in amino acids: CASSSPDGSSYNSPLHF. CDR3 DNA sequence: TGTGCCAGCAGCTCCCCGGACGGGAGCTCTTATAATTCACCCCTCCACTTT. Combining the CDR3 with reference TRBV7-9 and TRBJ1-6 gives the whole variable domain DTGVSQNPRHKITKRGQNVTFRCDPISEHNRLYWYRQTLGQGPEFLTYFQNEAQLEKSRLLSDRFSAERPKGSFSTLEIQRTEQGDSAMYLCASSSPDGSSYNSPLHFGNGTRLTVT.

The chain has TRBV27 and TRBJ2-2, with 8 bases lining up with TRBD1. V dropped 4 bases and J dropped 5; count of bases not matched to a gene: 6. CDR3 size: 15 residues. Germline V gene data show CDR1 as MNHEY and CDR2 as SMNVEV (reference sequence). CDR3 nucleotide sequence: TGTGCCAGCAGTTCCGCCCGGACAGGGACCGGGGAGCTGTTTTTT. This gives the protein CASSSARTGTGELFF.

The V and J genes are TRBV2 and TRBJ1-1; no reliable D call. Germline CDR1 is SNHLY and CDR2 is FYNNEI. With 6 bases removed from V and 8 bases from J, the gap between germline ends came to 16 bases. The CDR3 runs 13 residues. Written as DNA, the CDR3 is TGTGCCAGCAGGGGGAGGGAGGGCGGCGAAGCTTTCTTT. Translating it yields CASRGREGGEAFF.